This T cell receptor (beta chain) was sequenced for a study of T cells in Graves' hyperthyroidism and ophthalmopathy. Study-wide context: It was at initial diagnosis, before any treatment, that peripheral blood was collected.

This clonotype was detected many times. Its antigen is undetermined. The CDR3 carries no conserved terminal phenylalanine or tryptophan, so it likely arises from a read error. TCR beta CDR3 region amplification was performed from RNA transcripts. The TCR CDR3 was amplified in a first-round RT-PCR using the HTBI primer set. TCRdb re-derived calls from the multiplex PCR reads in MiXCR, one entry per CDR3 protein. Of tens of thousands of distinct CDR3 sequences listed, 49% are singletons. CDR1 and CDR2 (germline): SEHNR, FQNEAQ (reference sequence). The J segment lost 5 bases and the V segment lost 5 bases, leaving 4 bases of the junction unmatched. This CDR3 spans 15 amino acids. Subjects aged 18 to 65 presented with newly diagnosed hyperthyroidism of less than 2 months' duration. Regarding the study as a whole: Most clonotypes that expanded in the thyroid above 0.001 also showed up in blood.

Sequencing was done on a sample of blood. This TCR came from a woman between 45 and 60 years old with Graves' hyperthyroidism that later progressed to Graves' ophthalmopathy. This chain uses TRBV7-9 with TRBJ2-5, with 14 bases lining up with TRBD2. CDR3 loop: CASSRLAGGVETQYL. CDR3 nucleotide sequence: TGTGCCAGCAGCAGACTAGCGGGAGGGGTGGAGACCCAGTACCTC.